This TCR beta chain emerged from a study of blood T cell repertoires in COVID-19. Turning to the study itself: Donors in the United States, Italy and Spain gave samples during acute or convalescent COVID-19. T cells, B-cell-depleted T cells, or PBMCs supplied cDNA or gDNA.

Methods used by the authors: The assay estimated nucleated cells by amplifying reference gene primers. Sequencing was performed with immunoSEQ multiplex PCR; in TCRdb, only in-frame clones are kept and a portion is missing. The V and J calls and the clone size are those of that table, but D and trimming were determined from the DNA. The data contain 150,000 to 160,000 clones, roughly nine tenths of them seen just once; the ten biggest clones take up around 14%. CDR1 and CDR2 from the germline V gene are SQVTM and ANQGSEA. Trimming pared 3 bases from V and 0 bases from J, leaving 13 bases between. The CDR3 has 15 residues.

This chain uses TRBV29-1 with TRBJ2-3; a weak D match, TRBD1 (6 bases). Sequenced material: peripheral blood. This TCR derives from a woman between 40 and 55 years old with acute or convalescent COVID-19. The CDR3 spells CSVERSGVSTDTQYF. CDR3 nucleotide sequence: TGCAGCGTTGAGCGGTCAGGGGTGAGCACAGATACGCAGTATTTT.